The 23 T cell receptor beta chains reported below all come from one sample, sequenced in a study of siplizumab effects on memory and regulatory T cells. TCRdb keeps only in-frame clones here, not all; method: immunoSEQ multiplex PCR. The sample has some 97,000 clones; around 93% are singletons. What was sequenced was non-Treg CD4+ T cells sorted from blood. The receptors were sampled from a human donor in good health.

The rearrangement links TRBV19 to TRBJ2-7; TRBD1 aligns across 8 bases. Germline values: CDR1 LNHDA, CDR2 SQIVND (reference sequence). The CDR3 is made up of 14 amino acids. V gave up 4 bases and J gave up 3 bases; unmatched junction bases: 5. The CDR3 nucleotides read TGTGCCAGTAGTAGAGGGACAGGTATCTACGAGCAGTACTTC. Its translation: CASSRGTGIYEQYF.

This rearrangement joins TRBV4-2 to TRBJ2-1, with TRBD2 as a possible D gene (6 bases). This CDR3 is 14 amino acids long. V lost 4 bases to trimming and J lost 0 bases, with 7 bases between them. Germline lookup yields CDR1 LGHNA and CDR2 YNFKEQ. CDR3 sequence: CASSRGDSYNEQFF. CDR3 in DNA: TGTGCCAGCAGCCGGGGGGACTCCTACAATGAGCAGTTCTTC.

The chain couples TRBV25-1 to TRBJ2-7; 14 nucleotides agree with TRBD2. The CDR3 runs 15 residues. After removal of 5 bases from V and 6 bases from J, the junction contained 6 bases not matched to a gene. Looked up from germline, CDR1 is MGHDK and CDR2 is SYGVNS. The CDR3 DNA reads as TGTGCCAGCAGTATGGGACTAGCGGGAGTCGGCGAGCAGTACTTC. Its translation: CASSMGLAGVGEQYF.

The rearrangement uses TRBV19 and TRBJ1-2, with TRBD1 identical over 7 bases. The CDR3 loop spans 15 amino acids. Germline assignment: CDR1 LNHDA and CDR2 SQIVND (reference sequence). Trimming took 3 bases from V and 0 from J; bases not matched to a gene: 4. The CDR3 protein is CASSMPGQTNYGYTF. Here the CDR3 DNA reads TGTGCCAGTAGTATGCCGGGACAGACTAACTATGGCTACACCTTC.

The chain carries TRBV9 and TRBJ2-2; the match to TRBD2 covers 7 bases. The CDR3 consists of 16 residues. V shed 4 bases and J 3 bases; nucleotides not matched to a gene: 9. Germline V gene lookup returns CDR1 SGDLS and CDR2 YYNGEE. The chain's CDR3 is CASSPKGRGHTGELFF. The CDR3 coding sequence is TGTGCCAGCAGCCCCAAGGGGAGGGGACACACCGGGGAGCTGTTTTTT. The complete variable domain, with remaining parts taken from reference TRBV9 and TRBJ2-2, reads DSGVTQTPKHLITATGQRVTLRCSPRSGDLSVYWYQQSLDQGLQFLIQYYNGEERAKGNILERFSAQQFPDLHSELNLSSLELGDSALYFCASSPKGRGHTGELFFGEGSRLTVL.

The CDR3 sequence is CASRVTGLGTGELFF. CDR3 nucleotide sequence: TGTGCCAGCAGAGTAACTGGATTGGGCACCGGGGAGCTGTTTTTT. The V gene is TRBV7-9, the J gene TRBJ2-2, with D hard to call. The CDR3 loop spans 15 amino acids. V was shortened by 6 bases and J by 4 bases, with 15 bases between the two germline ends. Per germline, CDR1 SEHNR and CDR2 FQNEAQ (reference sequence).

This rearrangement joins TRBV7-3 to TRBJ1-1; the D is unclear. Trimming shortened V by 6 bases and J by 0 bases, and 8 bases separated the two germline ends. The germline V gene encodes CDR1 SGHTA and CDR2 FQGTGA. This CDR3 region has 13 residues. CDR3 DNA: TGTGCCAGCAGACGGGAATTGAACACTGAAGCTTTCTTT. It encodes CASRRELNTEAFF. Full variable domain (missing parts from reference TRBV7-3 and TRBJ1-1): GAGVSQTPSNKVTEKGKYVELRCDPISGHTALYWYRQSLGQGPEFLIYFQGTGAADDSGLPNDRFFAVRPEGSVSTLKIQRTERGDSAVYLCASRRELNTEAFFGQGTRLTVV.

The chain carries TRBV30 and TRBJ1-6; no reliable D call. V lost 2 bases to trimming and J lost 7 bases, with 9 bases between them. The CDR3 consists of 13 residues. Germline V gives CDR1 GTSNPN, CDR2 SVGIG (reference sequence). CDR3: CAWSPAANSPLHF. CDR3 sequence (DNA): TGTGCCTGGAGTCCCGCGGCCAATTCACCCCTCCACTTT.

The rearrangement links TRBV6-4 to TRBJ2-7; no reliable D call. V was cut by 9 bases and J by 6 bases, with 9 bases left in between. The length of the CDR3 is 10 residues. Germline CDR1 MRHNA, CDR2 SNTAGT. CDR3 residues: CASLFREQYF. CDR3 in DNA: TGTGCCAGTTTATTCCGCGAGCAGTACTTC.

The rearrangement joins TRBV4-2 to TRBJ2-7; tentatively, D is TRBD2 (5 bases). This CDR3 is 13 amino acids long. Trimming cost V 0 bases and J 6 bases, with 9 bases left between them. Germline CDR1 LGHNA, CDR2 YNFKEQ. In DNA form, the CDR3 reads TGTGCCAGCAGCCAAGATCGGGGTACCGAGCAGTACTTC. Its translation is CASSQDRGTEQYF.

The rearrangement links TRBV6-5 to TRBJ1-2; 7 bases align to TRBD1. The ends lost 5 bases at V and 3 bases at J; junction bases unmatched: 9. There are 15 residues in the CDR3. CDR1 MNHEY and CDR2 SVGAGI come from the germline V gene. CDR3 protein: CASSRKTGSDYGYTF. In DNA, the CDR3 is TGTGCCAGCAGTCGAAAGACAGGGTCGGACTATGGCTACACCTTC.

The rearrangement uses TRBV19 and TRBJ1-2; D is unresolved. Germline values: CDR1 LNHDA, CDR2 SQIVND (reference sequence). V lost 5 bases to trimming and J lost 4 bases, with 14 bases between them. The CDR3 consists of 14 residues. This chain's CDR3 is CASSPNDNLYGYTF. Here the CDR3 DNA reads TGTGCCAGTAGTCCCAACGACAACCTCTATGGCTACACCTTC.

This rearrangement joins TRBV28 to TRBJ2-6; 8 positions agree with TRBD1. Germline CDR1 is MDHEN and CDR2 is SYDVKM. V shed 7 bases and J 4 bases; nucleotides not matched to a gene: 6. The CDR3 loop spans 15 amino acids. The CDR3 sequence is CASTSRGLGANVLTF. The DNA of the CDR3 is TGTGCCAGCACTTCCAGGGGGCTCGGGGCCAACGTCCTGACTTTC. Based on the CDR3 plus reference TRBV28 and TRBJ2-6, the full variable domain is DVKVTQSSRYLVKRTGEKVFLECVQDMDHENMFWYRQDPGLGLRLIYFSYDVKMKEKGDIPEGYSVSREKKERFSLILESASTNQTSMYLCASTSRGLGANVLTFGAGSRLTVL.

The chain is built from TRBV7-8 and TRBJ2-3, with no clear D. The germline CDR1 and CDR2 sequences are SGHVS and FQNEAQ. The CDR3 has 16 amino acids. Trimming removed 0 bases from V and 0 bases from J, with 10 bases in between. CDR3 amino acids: CASSLANLLSTDTQYF. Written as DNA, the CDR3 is TGTGCCAGCAGCTTAGCTAACTTACTTAGCACAGATACGCAGTATTTT.

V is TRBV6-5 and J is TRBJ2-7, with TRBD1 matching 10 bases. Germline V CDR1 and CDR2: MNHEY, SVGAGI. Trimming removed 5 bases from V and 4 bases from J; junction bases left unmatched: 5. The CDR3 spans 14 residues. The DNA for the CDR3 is TGTGCCAGCAGTCAGGGACAGGGGTATTACGAGCAGTACTTC. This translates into CASSQGQGYYEQYF.

The CDR3 DNA reads as TGTGCCAGTAGTACCTCAGGGGGCTGGGGCACAGATACGCAGTATTTT. As protein: CASSTSGGWGTDTQYF. The chain carries TRBV19 and TRBJ2-3; 8 nucleotides line up with TRBD1. Germline V CDR1 and CDR2: LNHDA, SQIVND (reference sequence). J gave up 1 base and V 4 bases, and 7 bases lay outside the gene matches. This CDR3 region has 16 residues.

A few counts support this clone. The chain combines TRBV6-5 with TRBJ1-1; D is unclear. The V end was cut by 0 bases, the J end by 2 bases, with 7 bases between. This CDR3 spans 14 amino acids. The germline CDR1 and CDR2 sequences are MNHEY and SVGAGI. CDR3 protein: CASSYSRRNTEAFF. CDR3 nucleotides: TGTGCCAGCAGTTACTCGCGGCGCAACACTGAAGCTTTCTTT.

CDR3 bases: TGTGCCAGCTCACCAACTTATGACAGGAACACTGAAGCTTTCTTT. Its protein is CASSPTYDRNTEAFF. This chain links TRBV18 with TRBJ1-1; possibly TRBD1 for D (5 bases). Germline loops: CDR1 KGHSH, CDR2 LQKENI. Trimming removed 2 bases at V and 1 base at J, with 11 bases between. This CDR3 region has 15 residues. Filled out from reference TRBV18 and TRBJ1-1, the complete variable domain reads NAGVMQNPRHLVRRRGQEARLRCSPMKGHSHVYWYRQLPEEGLKFMVYLQKENIIDESGMPKERFSAEFPKEGPSILRIQQVVRGDSAAYFCASSPTYDRNTEAFFGQGTRLTVV.

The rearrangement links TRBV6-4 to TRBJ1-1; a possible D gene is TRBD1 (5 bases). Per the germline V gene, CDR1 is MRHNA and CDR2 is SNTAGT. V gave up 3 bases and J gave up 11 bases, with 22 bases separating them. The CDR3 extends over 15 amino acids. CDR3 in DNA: TGTGCCAGCAGTGAACCGGGACTTACCAATATGGGGGCTTTCTTT. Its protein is CASSEPGLTNMGAFF.

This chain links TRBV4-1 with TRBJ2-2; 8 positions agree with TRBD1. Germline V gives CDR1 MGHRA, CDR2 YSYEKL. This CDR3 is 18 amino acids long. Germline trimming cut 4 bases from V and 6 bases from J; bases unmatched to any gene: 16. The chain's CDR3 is CASSPEDRGRGPAGELFF. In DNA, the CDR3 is TGCGCCAGCAGCCCGGAGGACCGGGGCAGGGGGCCGGCCGGGGAGCTGTTTTTT.

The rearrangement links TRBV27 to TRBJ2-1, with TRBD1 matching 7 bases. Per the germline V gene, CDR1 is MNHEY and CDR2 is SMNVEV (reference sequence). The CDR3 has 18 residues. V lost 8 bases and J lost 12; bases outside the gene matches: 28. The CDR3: CASETSVTGTATKRGQFF. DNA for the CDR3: TGTGCCAGCGAAACCTCCGTCACCGGGACAGCAACTAAAAGGGGGCAGTTCTTC.

CDR3 nucleotide sequence: TGTGCCAGCAGTTCCCGGGACAGGGGCGATGGGCAGTACTTC. Encoded protein: CASSSRDRGDGQYF. V is TRBV6-5 and J is TRBJ2-7; TRBD1 matches 10 bases. The germline CDR1 and CDR2 sequences are MNHEY and SVGAGI. This CDR3 has 14 amino acids. V was pared by 4 bases and J by 9 bases, with 9 bases of the junction left unmatched.

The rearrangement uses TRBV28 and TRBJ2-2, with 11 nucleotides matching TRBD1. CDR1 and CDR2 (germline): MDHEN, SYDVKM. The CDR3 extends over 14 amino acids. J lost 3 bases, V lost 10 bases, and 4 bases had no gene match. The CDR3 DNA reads TGTGCCATCCGGACAGGGGGCGACACCGGGGAGCTGTTTTTT. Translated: CAIRTGGDTGELFF.